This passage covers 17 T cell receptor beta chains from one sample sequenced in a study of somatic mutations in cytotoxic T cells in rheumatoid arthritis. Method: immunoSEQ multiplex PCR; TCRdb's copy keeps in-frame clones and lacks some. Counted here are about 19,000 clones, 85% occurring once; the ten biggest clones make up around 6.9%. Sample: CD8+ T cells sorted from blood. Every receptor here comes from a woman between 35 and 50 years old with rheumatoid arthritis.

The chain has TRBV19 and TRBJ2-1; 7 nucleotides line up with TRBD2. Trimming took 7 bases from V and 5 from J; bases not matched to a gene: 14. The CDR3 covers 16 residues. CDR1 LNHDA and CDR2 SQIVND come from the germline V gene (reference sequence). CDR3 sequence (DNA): TGTGCCAGTACCTCAATCCTAGCGGACCATAACAATGAGCAGTTCTTC. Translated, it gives CASTSILADHNNEQFF.

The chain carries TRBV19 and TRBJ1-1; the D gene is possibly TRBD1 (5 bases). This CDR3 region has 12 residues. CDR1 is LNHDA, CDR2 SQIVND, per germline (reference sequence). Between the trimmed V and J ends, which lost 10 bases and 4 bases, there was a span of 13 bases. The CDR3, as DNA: TGTGCCACAACGTGGGGCGTCACTGAAGCTTTCTTT. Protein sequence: CATTWGVTEAFF.

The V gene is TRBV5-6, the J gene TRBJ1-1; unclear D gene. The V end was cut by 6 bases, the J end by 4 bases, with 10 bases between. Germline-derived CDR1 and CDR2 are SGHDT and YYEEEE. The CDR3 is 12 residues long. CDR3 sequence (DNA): TGTGCCAGCAAGATAGGAGGCACTGAAGCTTTCTTT. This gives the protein CASKIGGTEAFF.

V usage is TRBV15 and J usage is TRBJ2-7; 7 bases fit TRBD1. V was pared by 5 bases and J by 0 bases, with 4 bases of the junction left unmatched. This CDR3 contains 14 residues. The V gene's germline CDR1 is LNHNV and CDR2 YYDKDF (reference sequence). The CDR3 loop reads CATSGDSSSYEQYF. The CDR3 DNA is TGTGCCACCAGCGGGGACAGTAGCTCCTACGAGCAGTACTTC. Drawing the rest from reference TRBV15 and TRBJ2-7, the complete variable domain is DAMVIQNPRYQVTQFGKPVTLSCSQTLNHNVMYWYQQKSSQAPKLLFHYYDKDFNNEADTPDNFQSRRPNTSFCFLDIRSPGLGDTAMYLCATSGDSSSYEQYFGPGTRLTVT.

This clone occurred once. CDR3 amino acids: CASSVASGGPGELFF. The CDR3 DNA reads as TGTGCCAGCAGCGTAGCCTCAGGGGGCCCCGGGGAGCTGTTTTTT. The V call is TRBV9, the J call TRBJ2-2; 8 bases map to TRBD1. Germline V CDR1 and CDR2: SGDLS, YYNGEE. The CDR3 is 15 residues long. V trimming: 0 bases; J trimming: 6 bases; junction bases outside the gene matches: 4.

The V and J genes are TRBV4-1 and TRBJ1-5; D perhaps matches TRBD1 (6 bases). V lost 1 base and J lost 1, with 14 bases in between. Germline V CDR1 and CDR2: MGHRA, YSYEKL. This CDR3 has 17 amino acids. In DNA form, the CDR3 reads TGCGCCAGCAGCCAAGCAGTGACCACAGGGAGCAATCAGCCCCAGCATTTT. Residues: CASSQAVTTGSNQPQHF.

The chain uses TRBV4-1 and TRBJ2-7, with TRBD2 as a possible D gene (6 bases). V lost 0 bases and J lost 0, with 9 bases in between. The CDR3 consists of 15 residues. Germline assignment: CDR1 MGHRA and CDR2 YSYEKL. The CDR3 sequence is CASSQERGSSYEQYF. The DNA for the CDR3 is TGCGCCAGCAGCCAAGAGCGGGGTAGCTCCTACGAGCAGTACTTC.

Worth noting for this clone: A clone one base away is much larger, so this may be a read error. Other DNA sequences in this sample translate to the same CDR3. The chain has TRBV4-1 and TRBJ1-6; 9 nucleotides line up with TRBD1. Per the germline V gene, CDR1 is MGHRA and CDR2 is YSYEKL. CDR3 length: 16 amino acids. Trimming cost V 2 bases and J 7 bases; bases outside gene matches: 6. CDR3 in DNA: TGCGCCAGCAGCCAACTACAGGGGGCAGGAAATTCACCCCTCCACTTT. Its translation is CASSQLQGAGNSPLHF.

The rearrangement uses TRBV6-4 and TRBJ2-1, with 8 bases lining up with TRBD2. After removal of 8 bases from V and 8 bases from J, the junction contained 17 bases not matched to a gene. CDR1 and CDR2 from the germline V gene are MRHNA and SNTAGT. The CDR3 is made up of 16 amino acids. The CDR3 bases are TGTGCCAGCGCCCCGACGGGGCGGGAGGAGGTTGATGAGCAGTTCTTC. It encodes CASAPTGREEVDEQFF.

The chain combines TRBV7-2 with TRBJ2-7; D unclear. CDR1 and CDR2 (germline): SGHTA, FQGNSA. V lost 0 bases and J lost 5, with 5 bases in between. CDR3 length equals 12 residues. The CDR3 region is CASSLASHEQYF. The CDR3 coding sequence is TGTGCCAGCAGCTTAGCTAGTCACGAGCAGTACTTC.

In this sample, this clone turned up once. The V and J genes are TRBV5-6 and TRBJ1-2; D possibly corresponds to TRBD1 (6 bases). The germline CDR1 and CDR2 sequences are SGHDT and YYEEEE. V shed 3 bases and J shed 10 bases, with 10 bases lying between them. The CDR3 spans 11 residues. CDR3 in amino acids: CASSSGQLYTF. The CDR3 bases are TGTGCCAGCAGCTCCGGACAGCTCTACACCTTC.

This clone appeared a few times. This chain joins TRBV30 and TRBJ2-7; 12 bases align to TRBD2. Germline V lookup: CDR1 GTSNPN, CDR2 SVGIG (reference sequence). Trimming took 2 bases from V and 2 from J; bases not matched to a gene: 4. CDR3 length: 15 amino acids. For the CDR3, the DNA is TGTGCCTGGAGTCAAGGACTAGCGGGAACCTACGAGCAGTACTTC. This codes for CAWSQGLAGTYEQYF. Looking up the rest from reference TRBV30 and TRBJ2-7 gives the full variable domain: SQTIHQWPATLVQPVGSPLSLECTVEGTSNPNLYWYRQAAGRGLQLLFYSVGIGQISSEVPQNLSASRPQDRQFILSSKKLLLSDSGFYLCAWSQGLAGTYEQYFGPGTRLTVT.

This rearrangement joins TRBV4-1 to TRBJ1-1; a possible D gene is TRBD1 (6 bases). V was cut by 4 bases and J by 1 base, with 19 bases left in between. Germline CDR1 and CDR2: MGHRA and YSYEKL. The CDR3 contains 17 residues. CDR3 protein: CASSLERGGVGNTEAFF. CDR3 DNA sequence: TGCGCCAGCAGCCTCGAAAGGGGGGGGGTTGGGAACACTGAAGCTTTCTTT.

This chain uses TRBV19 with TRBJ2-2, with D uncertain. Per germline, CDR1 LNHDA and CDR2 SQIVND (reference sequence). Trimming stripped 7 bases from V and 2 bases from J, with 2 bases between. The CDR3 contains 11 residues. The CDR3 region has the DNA TGTGCCAGTACAAACACCGGGGAGCTGTTTTTT. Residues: CASTNTGELFF.

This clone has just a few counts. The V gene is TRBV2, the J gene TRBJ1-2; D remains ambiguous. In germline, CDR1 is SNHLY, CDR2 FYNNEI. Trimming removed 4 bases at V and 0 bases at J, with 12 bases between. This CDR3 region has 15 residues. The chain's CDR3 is CASSAVGRTNYGYTF. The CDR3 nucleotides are TGTGCCAGCAGTGCCGTCGGTAGAACTAACTATGGCTACACCTTC.

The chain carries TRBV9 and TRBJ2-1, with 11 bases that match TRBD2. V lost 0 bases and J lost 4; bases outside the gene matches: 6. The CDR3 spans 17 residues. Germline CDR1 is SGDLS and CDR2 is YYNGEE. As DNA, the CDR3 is TGTGCCAGCAGCGTAGATGAGACTAGCGGGGTTTACAATGAGCAGTTCTTC. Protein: CASSVDETSGVYNEQFF. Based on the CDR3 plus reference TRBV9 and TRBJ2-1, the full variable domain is DSGVTQTPKHLITATGQRVTLRCSPRSGDLSVYWYQQSLDQGLQFLIQYYNGEERAKGNILERFSAQQFPDLHSELNLSSLELGDSALYFCASSVDETSGVYNEQFFGPGTRLTVL.

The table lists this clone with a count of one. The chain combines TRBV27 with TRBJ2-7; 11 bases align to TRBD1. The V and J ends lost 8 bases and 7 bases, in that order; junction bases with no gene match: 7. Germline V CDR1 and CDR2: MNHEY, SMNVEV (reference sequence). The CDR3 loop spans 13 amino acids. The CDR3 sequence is CASAGQGEWEQYF. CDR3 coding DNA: TGTGCCAGCGCGGGACAGGGGGAATGGGAGCAGTACTTC.